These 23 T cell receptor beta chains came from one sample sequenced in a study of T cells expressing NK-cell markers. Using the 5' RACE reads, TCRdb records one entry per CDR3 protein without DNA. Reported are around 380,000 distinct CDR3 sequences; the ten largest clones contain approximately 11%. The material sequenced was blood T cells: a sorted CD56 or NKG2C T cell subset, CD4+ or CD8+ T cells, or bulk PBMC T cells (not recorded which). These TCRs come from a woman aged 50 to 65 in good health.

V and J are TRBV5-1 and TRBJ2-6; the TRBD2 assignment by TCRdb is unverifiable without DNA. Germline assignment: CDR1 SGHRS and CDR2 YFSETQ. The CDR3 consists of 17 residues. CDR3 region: CASSLVGSPIGANVLTF.

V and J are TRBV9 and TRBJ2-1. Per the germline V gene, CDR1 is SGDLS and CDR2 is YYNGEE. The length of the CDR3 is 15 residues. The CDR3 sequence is CASSVDIGRHNEQFF.

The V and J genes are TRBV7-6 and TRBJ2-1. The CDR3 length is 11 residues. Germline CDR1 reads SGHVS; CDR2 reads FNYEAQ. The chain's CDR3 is CASSATAEQFF.

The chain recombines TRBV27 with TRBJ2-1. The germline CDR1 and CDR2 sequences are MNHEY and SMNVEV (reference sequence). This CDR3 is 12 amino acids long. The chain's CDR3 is CASSRQTNEQFF.

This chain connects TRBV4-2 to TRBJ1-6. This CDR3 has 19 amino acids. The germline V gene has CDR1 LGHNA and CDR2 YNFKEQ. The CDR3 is CASSQDPTASYPYNSPLHF.

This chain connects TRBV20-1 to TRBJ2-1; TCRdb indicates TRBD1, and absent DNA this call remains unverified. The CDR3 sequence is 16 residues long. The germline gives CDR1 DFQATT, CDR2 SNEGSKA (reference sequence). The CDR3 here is CSAPSAGTRIYNEQFF.

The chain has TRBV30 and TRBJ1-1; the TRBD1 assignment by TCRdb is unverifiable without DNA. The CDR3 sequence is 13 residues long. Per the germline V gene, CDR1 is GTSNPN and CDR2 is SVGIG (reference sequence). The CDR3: CAWGPGGDTEAFF.

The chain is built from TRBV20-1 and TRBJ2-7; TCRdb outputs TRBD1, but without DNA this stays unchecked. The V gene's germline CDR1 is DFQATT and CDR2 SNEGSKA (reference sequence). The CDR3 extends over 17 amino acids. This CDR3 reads CSARPGTGRTSGYEQYF.

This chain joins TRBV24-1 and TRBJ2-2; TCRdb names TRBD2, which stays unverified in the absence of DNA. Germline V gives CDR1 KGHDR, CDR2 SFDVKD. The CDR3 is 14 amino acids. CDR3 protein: CATSVGARTGELFF.

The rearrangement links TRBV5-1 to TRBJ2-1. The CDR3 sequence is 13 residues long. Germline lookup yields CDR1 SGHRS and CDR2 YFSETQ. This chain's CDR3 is CASSRETMMEQFF. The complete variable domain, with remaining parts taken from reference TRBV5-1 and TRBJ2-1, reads KAGVTQTPRYLIKTRGQQVTLSCSPISGHRSVSWYQQTPGQGLQFLFEYFSETQRNKGNFPGRFSGRQFSNSRSEMNVSTLELGDSALYLCASSRETMMEQFFGPGTRLTVL.

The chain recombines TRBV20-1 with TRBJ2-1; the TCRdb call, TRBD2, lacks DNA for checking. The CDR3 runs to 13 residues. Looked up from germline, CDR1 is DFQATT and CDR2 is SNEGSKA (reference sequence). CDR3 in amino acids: CITNSGRSNEQFF.

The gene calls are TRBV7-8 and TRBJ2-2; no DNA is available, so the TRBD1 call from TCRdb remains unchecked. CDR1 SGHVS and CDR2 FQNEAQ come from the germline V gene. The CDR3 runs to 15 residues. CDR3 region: CASSTQQGGSGELFF.

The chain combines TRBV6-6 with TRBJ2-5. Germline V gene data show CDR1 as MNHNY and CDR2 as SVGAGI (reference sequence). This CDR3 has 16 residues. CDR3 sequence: CASSYSVAGLQETQYF.

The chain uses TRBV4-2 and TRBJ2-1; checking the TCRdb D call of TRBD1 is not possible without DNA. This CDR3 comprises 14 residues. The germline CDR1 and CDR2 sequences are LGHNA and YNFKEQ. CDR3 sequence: CASSPSGGVREQFF.

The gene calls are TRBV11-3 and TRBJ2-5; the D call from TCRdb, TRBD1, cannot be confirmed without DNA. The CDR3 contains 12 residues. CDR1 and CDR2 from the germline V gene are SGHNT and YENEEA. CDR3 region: CASSLDGRDTYF. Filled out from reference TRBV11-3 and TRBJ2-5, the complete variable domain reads EAGVVQSPRYKIIEKKQPVAFWCNPISGHNTLYWYLQNLGQGPELLIRYENEEAVDDSQLPKDRFSAERLKGVDSTLKIQPAELGDSAVYLCASSLDGRDTYFGPGTRLLVL.

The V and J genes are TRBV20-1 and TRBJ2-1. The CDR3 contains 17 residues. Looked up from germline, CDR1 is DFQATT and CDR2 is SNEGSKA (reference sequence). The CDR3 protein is CSARDRIARSSYNEQFF.

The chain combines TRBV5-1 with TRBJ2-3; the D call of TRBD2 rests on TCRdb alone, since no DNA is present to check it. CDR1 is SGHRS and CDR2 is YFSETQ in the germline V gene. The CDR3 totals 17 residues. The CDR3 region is CASSLGRASGNTDTQYF.

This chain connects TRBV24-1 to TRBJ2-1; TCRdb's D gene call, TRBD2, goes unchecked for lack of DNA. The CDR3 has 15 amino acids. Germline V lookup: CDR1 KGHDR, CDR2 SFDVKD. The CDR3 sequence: CATSDVGTSYNEQFF.

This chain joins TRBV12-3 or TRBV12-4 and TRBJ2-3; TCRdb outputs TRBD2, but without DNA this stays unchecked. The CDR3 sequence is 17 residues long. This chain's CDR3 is CASSSPGTSGSIFTQYF.

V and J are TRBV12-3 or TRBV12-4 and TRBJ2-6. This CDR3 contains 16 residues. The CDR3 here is CASSHLGFPGANVLTF.

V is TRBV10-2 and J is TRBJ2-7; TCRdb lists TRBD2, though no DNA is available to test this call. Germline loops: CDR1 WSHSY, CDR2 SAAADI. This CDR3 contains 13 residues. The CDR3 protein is CASGLAGSYEQYF.

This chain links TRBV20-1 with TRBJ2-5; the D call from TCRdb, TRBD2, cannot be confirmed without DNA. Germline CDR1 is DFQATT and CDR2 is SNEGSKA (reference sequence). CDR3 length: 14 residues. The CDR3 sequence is CSASEQGPGETQYF.

CDR3 amino acids: CASSLVRELYEQYF. The chain employs TRBV11-2 and TRBJ2-7; TCRdb proposes TRBD2, but this gene call is untestable without DNA. The CDR3 has 14 residues. The germline V gene encodes CDR1 SGHAT and CDR2 FQNNGV.